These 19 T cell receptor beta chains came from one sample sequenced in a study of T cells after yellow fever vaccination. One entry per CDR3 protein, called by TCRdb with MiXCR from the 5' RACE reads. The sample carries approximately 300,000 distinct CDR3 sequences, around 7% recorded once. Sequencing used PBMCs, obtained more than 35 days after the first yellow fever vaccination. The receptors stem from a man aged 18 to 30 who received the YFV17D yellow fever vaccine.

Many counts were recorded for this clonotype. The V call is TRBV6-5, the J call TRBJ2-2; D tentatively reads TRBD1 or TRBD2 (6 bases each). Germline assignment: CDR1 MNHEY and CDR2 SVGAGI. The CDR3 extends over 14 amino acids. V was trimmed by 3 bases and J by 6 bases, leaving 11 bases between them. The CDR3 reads CASSYMGGSGELFF. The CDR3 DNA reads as TGTGCCAGCAGTTATATGGGGGGCTCCGGGGAGCTGTTTTTT.

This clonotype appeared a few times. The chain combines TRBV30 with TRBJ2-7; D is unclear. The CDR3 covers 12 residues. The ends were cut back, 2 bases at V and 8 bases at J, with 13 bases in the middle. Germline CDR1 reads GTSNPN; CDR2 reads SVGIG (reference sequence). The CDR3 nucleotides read TGTGCCTGGAGTCCTCAGGCTCGGCAGCAGTACTTC. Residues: CAWSPQARQQYF.

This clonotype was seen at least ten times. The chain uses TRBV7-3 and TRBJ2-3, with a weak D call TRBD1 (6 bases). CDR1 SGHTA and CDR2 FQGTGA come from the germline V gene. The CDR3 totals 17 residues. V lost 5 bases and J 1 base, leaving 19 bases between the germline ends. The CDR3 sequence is CASSQVQGGRGTDTQYF. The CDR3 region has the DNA TGTGCCAGCAGCCAAGTCCAAGGGGGACGTGGCACAGATACGCAGTATTTT.

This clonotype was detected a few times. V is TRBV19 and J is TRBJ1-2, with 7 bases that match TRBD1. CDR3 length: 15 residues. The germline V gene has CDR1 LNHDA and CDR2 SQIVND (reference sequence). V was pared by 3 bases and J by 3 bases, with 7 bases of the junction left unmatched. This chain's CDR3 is CASSMEGGADYGYTF. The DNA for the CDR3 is TGTGCCAGTAGTATGGAAGGGGGCGCAGACTATGGCTACACCTTC.

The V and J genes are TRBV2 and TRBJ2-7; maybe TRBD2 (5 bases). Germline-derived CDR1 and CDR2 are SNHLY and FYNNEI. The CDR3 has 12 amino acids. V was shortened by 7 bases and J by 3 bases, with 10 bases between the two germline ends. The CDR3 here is CASTSSLYEQYF. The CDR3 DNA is TGTGCCAGCACTAGCTCTCTCTACGAGCAGTACTTC.

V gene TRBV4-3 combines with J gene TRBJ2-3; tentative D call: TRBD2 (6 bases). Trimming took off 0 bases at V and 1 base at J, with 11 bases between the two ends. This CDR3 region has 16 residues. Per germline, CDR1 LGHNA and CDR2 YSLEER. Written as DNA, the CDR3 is TGCGCCAGCAGCCAAGATAGGGACTGGGGCACAGATACGCAGTATTTT. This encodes CASSQDRDWGTDTQYF.

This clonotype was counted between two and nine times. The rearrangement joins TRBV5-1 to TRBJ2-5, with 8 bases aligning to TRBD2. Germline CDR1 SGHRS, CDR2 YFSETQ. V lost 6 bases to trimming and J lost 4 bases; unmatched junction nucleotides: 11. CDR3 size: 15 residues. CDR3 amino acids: CASTKTPGGAETQYF. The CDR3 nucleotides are TGCGCCAGCACCAAAACTCCGGGAGGGGCAGAGACCCAGTACTTC.

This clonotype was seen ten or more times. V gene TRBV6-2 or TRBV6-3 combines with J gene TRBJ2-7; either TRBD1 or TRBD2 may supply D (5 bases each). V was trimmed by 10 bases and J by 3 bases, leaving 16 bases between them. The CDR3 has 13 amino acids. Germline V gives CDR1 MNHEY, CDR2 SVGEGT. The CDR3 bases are TGTGCCACCTCTCGAGTGGGGGACTACGAGCAGTACGTC. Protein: CATSRVGDYEQYV.

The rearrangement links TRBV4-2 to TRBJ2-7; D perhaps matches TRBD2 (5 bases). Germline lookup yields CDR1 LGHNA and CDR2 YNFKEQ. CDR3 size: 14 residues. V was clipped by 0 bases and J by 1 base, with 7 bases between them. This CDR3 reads CASSQDPGSYEQYV. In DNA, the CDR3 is TGTGCCAGCAGCCAAGATCCGGGATCCTACGAGCAGTACGTC.

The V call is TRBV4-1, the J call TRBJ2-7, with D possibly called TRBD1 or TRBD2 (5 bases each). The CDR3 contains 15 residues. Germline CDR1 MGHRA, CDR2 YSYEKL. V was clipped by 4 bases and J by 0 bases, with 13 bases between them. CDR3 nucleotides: TGCGCCAGCAGCCCAGGGCCGAGGGGCTCCTACGAGCAGTACGTC. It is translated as CASSPGPRGSYEQYV.

CDR3 nucleotide sequence: TGCAGTGCTACCGACCCTGGGGGCCCCTCCTATGGCTACACCTTC. Its translation: CSATDPGGPSYGYTF. V usage is TRBV20-1 and J usage is TRBJ1-2, with a possible D match to TRBD1 (6 bases). V lost 4 bases, J lost 4 bases, and 19 bases lay in between. Germline V gene lookup returns CDR1 DFQATT and CDR2 SNEGSKA (reference sequence). The CDR3 loop spans 15 amino acids.

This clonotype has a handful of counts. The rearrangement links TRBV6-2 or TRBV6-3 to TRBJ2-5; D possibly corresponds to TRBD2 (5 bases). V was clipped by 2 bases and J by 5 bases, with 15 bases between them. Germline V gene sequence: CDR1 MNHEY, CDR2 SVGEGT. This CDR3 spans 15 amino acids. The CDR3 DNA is TGTGCCAGCAGTTACCCCCGGGGTTATTGGGAGACCCAGTACTTC. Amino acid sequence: CASSYPRGYWETQYF.

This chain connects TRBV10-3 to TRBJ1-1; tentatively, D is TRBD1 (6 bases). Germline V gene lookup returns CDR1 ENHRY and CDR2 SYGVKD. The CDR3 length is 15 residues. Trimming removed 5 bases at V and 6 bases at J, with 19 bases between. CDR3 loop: CAISLNRQVQAEAFF. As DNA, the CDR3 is TGTGCCATCAGTCTAAATCGACAGGTGCAGGCTGAAGCTTTCTTT.

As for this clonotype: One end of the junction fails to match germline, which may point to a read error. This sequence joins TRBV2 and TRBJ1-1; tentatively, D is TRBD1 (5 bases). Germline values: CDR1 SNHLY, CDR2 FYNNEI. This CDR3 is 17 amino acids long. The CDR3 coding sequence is TGCGCCAGCAGTGAAGACACAGCTTTGCAGGGTCACAGTGAACCTGTCTTT. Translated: CASSEDTALQGHSEPVF.

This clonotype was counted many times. Here the CDR3 reads CASSPATGRGGPMETQYF. The CDR3 DNA reads TGTGCCAGCAGTCCCGCGACAGGGCGCGGGGGGCCGATGGAGACCCAGTACTTC. The chain has TRBV27 and TRBJ2-5; possible D gene TRBD2, 8 bases. The CDR3 totals 18 residues. V lost 5 bases and J lost 5, with 27 bases in between. Per germline, CDR1 MNHEY and CDR2 SMNVEV (reference sequence).

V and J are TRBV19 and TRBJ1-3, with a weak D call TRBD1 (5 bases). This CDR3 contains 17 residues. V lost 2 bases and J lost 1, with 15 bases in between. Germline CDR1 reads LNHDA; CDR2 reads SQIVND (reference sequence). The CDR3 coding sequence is TGTGCCAGTAGTATAATTGGACGGGGCCCGTCTGGAAACACCATATATTTT. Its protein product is CASSIIGRGPSGNTIYF.

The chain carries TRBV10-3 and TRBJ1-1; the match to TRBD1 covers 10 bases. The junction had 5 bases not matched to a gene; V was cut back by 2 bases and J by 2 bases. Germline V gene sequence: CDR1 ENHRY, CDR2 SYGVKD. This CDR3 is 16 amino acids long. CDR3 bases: TGTGCCATCAGTGAGGGGACAGGGGCCCCAAACACTGAAGCTTTCTTT. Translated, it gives CAISEGTGAPNTEAFF.

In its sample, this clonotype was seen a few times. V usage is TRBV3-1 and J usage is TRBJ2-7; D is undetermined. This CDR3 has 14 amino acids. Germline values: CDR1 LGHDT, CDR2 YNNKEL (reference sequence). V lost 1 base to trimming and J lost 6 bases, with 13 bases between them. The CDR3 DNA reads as TGTGCCAGCAGCCAAGGGGCCCTGCCGGGCGAGCAGTACGTC. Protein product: CASSQGALPGEQYV.

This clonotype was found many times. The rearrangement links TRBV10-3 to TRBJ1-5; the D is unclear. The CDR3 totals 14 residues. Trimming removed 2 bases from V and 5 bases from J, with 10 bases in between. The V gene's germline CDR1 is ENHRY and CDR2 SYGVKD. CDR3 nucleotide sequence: TGTGCCATCAGTGAGGGCGGCGTTCATCAGCCCCAGCATTTT. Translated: CAISEGGVHQPQHF.